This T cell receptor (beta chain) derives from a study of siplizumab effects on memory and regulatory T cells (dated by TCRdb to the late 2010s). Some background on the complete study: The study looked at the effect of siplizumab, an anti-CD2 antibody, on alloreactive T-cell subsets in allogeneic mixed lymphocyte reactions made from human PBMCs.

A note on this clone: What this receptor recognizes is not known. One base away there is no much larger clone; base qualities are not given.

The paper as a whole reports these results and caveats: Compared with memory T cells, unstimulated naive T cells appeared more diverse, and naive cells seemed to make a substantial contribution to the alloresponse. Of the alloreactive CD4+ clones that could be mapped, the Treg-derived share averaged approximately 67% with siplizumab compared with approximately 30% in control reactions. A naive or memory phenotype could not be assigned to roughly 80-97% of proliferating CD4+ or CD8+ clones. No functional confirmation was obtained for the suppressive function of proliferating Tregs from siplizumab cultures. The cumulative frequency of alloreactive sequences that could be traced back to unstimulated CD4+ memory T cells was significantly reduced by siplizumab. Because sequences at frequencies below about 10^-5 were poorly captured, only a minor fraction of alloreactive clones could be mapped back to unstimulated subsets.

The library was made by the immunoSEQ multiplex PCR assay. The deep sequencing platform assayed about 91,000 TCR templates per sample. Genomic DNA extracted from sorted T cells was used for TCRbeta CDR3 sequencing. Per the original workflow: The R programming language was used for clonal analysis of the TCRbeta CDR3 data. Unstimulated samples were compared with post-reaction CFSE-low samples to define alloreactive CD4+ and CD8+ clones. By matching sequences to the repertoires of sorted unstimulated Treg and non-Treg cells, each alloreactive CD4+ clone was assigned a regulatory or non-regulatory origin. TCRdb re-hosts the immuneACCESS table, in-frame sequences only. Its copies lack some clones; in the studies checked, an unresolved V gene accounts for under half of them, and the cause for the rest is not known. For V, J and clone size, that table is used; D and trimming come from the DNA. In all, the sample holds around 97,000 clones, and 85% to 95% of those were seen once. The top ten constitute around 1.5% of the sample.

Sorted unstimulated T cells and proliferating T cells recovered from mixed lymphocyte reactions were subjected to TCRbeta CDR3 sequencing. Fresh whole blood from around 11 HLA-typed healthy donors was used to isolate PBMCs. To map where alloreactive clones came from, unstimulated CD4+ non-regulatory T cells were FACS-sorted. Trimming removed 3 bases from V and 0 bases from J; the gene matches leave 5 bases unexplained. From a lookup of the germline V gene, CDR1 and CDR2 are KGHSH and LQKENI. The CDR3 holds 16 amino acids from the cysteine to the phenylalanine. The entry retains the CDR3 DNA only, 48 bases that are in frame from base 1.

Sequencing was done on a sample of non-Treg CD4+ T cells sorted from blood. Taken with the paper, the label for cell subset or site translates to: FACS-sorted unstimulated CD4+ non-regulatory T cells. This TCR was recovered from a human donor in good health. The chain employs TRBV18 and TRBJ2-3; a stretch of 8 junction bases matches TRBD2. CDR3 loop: CASSPRGGPSTDTQYF. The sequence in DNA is TGTGCCAGCTCACCTCGGGGGGGCCCTAGCACAGATACGCAGTATTTT.